Following are 2 T cell receptor beta chains from one sample sequenced in a study of blood T cells in healthy people across ages. A second PCR, run for roughly 7 to 12 cycles, used a sample-barcoded 5' primer plus a J-beta primer mix. In TCRdb, the 5' RACE reads were re-called with MiXCR into one record per CDR3 protein. The table records fewer than 1.5 million distinct CDR3 sequences, 42% of them present only once. The sample was blood. The receptor set was obtained from a woman between 18 and 30 years old in good health.

The chain carries TRBV11-2 and TRBJ2-3; 10 nucleotides match TRBD1. CDR1 and CDR2 from the germline V gene are SGHAT and FQNNGV. After removal of 5 bases from V and 4 bases from J, the junction contained 12 bases not matched to a gene. The CDR3 spans 17 residues. CDR3 DNA: TGTGCCAGCAGCGCCCCACCCGGGACAGGGGTATCAGATACGCAGTATTTT. This encodes CASSAPPGTGVSDTQYF.

This clonotype was seen only a few times. This chain connects TRBV12-3 or TRBV12-4 to TRBJ1-5, with D unresolved. Between the trimmed V and J ends, which lost 4 bases and 7 bases, there was a span of 5 bases. The CDR3 length is 11 residues. The CDR3 reads CASSSVQPQHF. The DNA of the CDR3 is TGTGCCAGCAGTTCGGTCCAGCCCCAGCATTTT.